This T cell receptor (beta chain) was profiled in a study of blood T cell repertoires in COVID-19. About the research overall: The United States, Italy and Spain supplied acute and convalescent COVID-19 samples. T cells, B-cell-depleted T cells, or PBMCs provided the cDNA or gDNA that served as material.

Germline loops: CDR1 SGHTA, CDR2 FQGNSA. The CDR3 totals 13 residues. J lost 14 bases, V lost 8 bases, and 8 bases had no gene match. Per the original data handling: Researchers report that nucleated cell counts were estimated from reference gene primer amplification. TCRdb keeps only in-frame clones here, not all; method: immunoSEQ multiplex PCR. That table gives V, J and clone size, and the DNA gave D and trimming. The sample has 96,000 or so clones, more than 85% seen once. The TCR sequence derives from a man aged 55-75 years with acute or convalescent COVID-19. The chain joins TRBV7-2 to TRBJ2-3; 15 bases agree with TRBD2. The sequencing input was peripheral blood. DNA for the CDR3: TGTGCCAGCGGCGGACTAGCGGGAGGGGTGGTGTATTTT. The encoded protein is CASGGLAGGVVYF.